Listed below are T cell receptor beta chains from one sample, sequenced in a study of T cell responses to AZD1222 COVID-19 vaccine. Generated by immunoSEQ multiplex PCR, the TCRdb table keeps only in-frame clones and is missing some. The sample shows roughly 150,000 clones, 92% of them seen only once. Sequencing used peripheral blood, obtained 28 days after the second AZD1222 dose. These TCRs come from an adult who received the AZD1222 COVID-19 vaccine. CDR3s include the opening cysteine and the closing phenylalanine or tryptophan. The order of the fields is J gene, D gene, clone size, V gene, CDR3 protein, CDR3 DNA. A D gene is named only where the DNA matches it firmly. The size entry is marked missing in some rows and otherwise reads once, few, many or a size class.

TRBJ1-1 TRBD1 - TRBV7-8 CASSSGTGDTEAFF TGTGCCAGCAGCTCAGGGACAGGGGACACTGAAGCTTTCTTT
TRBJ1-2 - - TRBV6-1 CASSEGRVALRRNYGYTF TGTGCCAGCAGTGAAGGTAGGGTTGCCCTTAGACGGAACTATGGCTACACCTTC
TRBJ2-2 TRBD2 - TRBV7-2 CASREGTSPGELFF TGTGCCAGCAGGGAGGGGACTAGCCCCGGGGAGCTGTTTTTT
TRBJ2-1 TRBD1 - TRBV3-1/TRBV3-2 CASSRLPGTGDDNEQFF TGTGCCAGCAGCCGCTTACCCGGGACAGGGGATGACAATGAGCAGTTCTTC
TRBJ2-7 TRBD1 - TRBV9 CASSNRDSRYEQYF TGTGCCAGCAGCAACCGGGACAGCCGCTACGAGCAGTACTTC
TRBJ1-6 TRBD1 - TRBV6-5 CASTRGQGNSPLHF TGTGCCAGCACTCGGGGACAGGGCAATTCACCCCTCCACTTT
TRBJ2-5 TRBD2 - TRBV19 CASMPSGVIQETQYF TGTGCCAGTATGCCTAGCGGGGTTATCCAAGAGACCCAGTACTTC
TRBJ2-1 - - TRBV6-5 CASRIVESSYNEQFF TGTGCCAGCAGAATAGTGGAGAGCTCCTACAATGAGCAGTTCTTC
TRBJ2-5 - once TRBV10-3 CAISESQKAGETQYF TGTGCCATCAGTGAGTCCCAGAAGGCGGGAGAGACCCAGTACTTC
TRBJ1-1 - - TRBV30 CARGRQLNTEAFF TGTGCCAGAGGGCGACAGCTGAACACTGAAGCTTTCTTT
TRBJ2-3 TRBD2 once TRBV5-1 CASSIGTRTTDTQYF TGCGCCAGCAGCATAGGGACTAGAACCACAGATACGCAGTATTTT
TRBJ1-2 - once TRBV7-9 CASSLRYSTGPHYGYTF TGTGCCAGCAGCTTACGGTATTCTACAGGGCCCCACTATGGCTACACCTTC
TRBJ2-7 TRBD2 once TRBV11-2 CASSPVAGGRYEQYF TGTGCCAGCAGCCCTGTAGCGGGGGGGCGATACGAGCAGTACTTC
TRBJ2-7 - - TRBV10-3 CAISEMRATYEQYF TGTGCCATCAGTGAAATGCGGGCTACCTACGAGCAGTACTTC
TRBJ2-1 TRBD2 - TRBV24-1 CATSWASGSYNEQFF TGTGCCACCAGTTGGGCTAGCGGGAGCTACAATGAGCAGTTCTTC
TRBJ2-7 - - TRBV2 CASSPGFSKHYEQYF TGTGCCAGCAGCCCCGGGTTCAGTAAACACTACGAGCAGTACTTC
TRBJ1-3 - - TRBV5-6 CASLRAVAGNTIYF TGTGCCTCTCTTCGGGCTGTGGCTGGAAACACCATATATTTT
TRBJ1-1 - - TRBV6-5 CASSRGAYTEAFF TGTGCCAGCAGCCGGGGGGCGTACACTGAAGCTTTCTTT
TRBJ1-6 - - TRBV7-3 CASSSQGFNSPLHF TGTGCCAGCAGCTCGCAGGGGTTCAATTCACCCCTCCACTTT
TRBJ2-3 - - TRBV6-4 CASSKSDSVDTQYF TGTGCCAGCAGTAAGAGTGATAGCGTGGATACGCAGTATTTT
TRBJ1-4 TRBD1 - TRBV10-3 CAISQGQRDEKLFF TGTGCCATCAGCCAGGGACAGAGGGATGAAAAACTGTTTTTT
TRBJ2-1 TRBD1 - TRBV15 CATSSGLGQGENEQFF TGTGCCACCAGCAGTGGATTGGGACAGGGCGAGAATGAGCAGTTCTTC
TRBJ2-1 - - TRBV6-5 CASSYSIHWRNNEQFF TGTGCCAGCAGTTACTCGATACATTGGCGGAACAATGAGCAGTTCTTC
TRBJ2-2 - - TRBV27 CASSFLPGLAGELFF TGTGCCAGCAGTTTCCTTCCAGGGCTCGCCGGGGAGCTGTTTTTT